Presented here are 31 T cell receptor beta chains from one specimen sequenced in a study of neurological immune-mediated disorders. In TCRdb, the 5' RACE reads were re-called with MiXCR into one record per CDR3 protein. The profile shows some 57,000 distinct CDR3 sequences, roughly 3.5% of them singletons. The material sequenced was PBMCs. The receptors originated from a woman aged 60 to 75 with multiple sclerosis.

This clonotype occurred many times. The chain combines TRBV7-2 with TRBJ1-1; D possibly corresponds to TRBD1 (5 bases). Germline CDR1 reads SGHTA; CDR2 reads FQGNSA. The CDR3 covers 15 residues. The V end lost 1 base, the J end lost 5 bases, and 14 bases lay between the germline ends. The CDR3 sequence is CASSLEWGRRTEAFF. Written as DNA, the CDR3 is TGTGCCAGCAGCTTAGAATGGGGACGGCGGACTGAAGCTTTCTTT. The variable domain in full, with the rest retrieved from reference TRBV7-2 and TRBJ1-1, is GAGVSQSPSNKVTEKGKDVELRCDPISGHTALYWYRQSLGQGLEFLIYFQGNSAPDKSGLPSDRFSAERTGGSVSTLTIQRTQQEDSAVYLCASSLEWGRRTEAFFGQGTRLTVV.

There are many counts of this clonotype. V usage is TRBV5-1 and J usage is TRBJ2-2; D perhaps matches TRBD1 (6 bases). There are 16 residues in the CDR3. V was clipped by 4 bases and J by 0 bases, with 13 bases between them. Germline CDR1 is SGHRS and CDR2 is YFSETQ. CDR3 DNA sequence: TGCGCCAGCAGCCGGGAACAGGGAGCGAACACCGGGGAGCTGTTTTTT. Translation: CASSREQGANTGELFF. Based on the CDR3 plus reference TRBV5-1 and TRBJ2-2, the full variable domain is KAGVTQTPRYLIKTRGQQVTLSCSPISGHRSVSWYQQTPGQGLQFLFEYFSETQRNKGNFPGRFSGRQFSNSRSEMNVSTLELGDSALYLCASSREQGANTGELFFGEGSRLTVL.

This clonotype appeared many times. The chain links TRBV18 to TRBJ2-3, with D uncertain. This CDR3 spans 14 amino acids. V lost 6 bases, J lost 3 bases, and 13 bases lay in between. The germline V gene has CDR1 KGHSH and CDR2 LQKENI. DNA of the CDR3: TGTGCCAGCTCGTCGGGCCTCCGGACAGATACGCAGTATTTT. It translates to CASSSGLRTDTQYF.

This clonotype was detected ten times or more. The rearrangement uses TRBV28 and TRBJ1-2; 8 positions match TRBD1. Germline V lookup: CDR1 MDHEN, CDR2 SYDVKM. J gave up 2 bases and V 5 bases, and 4 bases lay outside the gene matches. The CDR3 is 14 amino acids. The CDR3, as DNA: TGTGCCAGCAGTCCTGGACAGGGAAACTATGGCTACACCTTC. Its protein is CASSPGQGNYGYTF.

This clonotype was recorded at least ten times. V and J are TRBV3-1 and TRBJ1-1, with D perhaps matching TRBD1 (6 bases). The V gene's germline CDR1 is LGHDT and CDR2 YNNKEL (reference sequence). V was cut by 6 bases and J by 4 bases, with 15 bases left in between. The CDR3 length is 14 residues. CDR3 sequence reads: CASSDDGGLTEAFF. The CDR3 coding sequence is TGTGCCAGCAGTGACGACGGGGGCCTCACTGAAGCTTTCTTT.

In this sample, this clonotype turned up many times. The rearrangement uses TRBV5-1 and TRBJ2-1; TRBD2 matches at 12 bases. Germline CDR1 and CDR2: SGHRS and YFSETQ. The CDR3 is 13 residues long. V shed 8 bases, J shed 6 bases, and the junction held 3 bases outside the gene matches. The CDR3 bases are TGCGCCAGTCGACTAGCGGGAGTCAATGAGCAGTTCTTC. It yields the protein CASRLAGVNEQFF.

This clonotype was recorded at least ten times. This chain links TRBV6-5 with TRBJ1-3; D perhaps matches TRBD1 (6 bases). The V and J ends lost 5 bases and 0 bases respectively, with 11 bases between them. The CDR3 is 15 residues long. Germline loops: CDR1 MNHEY, CDR2 SVGAGI. CDR3 sequence (DNA): TGTGCCAGCAGTAAGACAGGAGACTCTGGAAACACCATATATTTT. As protein: CASSKTGDSGNTIYF.

In its sample, this clonotype was seen once. The CDR3 nucleotides are TGCGCCAGCAGCCAAGATAACAGGGCGGACTATGGCTACACCTTC. Protein sequence: CASSQDNRADYGYTF. This chain uses TRBV4-1 with TRBJ1-2; the D gene is possibly TRBD1 (6 bases). Germline lookup yields CDR1 MGHRA and CDR2 YSYEKL. The V and J ends lost 0 bases and 3 bases respectively, with 11 bases between them. This CDR3 is built from 15 residues.

This clonotype has a count of ten or more. V gene TRBV7-2 combines with J gene TRBJ2-7, with 11 bases identical to TRBD2. The CDR3 spans 15 residues. Germline loops: CDR1 SGHTA, CDR2 FQGNSA. With 5 bases clipped from V and 2 bases from J, the junction kept 5 bases outside the gene matches. CDR3 sequence: CASSPTSGDAYEQYF. As DNA, the CDR3 is TGTGCCAGCAGCCCGACTAGCGGGGACGCCTACGAGCAGTACTTC.

This clonotype was detected ten times or more. J is TRBJ2-5 and V is TRBV20-1; no definite D call. Trimming cost V 5 bases and J 5 bases, with 3 bases left between them. CDR1 and CDR2 (germline): DFQATT, SNEGSKA (reference sequence). There are 9 residues in the CDR3. The CDR3 loop reads CSAGETQYF. In DNA form, the CDR3 reads TGCAGTGCTGGGGAGACCCAGTACTTC.

This clonotype was found many times. This chain joins TRBV15 and TRBJ2-7; D is tentatively TRBD1 or TRBD2 (5 bases each). Between the trimmed V and J ends, which lost 4 bases and 0 bases, there was a span of 13 bases. The CDR3 runs 15 residues. The germline V gene encodes CDR1 LNHNV and CDR2 YYDKDF (reference sequence). The CDR3 sequence: CATSTNRDGSYEQYF. CDR3 nucleotides: TGTGCCACCAGCACCAACCGGGACGGCTCCTACGAGCAGTACTTC. The variable domain in full, completed from reference TRBV15 and TRBJ2-7, reads DAMVIQNPRYQVTQFGKPVTLSCSQTLNHNVMYWYQQKSSQAPKLLFHYYDKDFNNEADTPDNFQSRRPNTSFCFLDIRSPGLGDTAMYLCATSTNRDGSYEQYFGPGTRLTVT.

Ten or more counts support this clonotype. This chain connects TRBV7-2 to TRBJ2-1, with 9 bases matching TRBD1. The CDR3 loop spans 15 amino acids. Losses at the gene ends were 4 bases for V and 7 bases for J; bases not matched to a gene: 8. Germline V CDR1 and CDR2: SGHTA, FQGNSA. The CDR3: CASSSGTGSWNEQFF. CDR3 coding DNA: TGTGCCAGCAGCTCCGGGACAGGGTCTTGGAATGAGCAGTTCTTC.

This clonotype was found many times. The rearrangement uses TRBV28 and TRBJ2-3; perhaps TRBD2 as D (7 bases). Trimming removed 5 bases at V and 0 bases at J, with 21 bases between. Germline CDR1 is MDHEN and CDR2 is SYDVKM. The CDR3 runs to 18 residues. The CDR3 DNA follows: TGTGCCAGCAGTCCTCGGACTATGGGGGGGCCTAGCACAGATACGCAGTATTTT. Protein: CASSPRTMGGPSTDTQYF.

This clonotype showed up many times. The V and J genes are TRBV11-2 and TRBJ1-1, with TRBD1 matching over 9 bases. The CDR3 contains 14 residues. V lost 1 base to trimming and J lost 11 bases; unmatched junction nucleotides: 8. The germline V gene has CDR1 SGHAT and CDR2 FQNNGV. The DNA for the CDR3 is TGTGCCAGCAGCTTAGTCTGGACAGGGGTAGGGGCTTTCTTT. Amino acid sequence: CASSLVWTGVGAFF.

This clonotype was counted between two and nine times. This chain's CDR3 is CASSLGGRGTEAFF. In DNA, the CDR3 is TGCGCCAGCAGCTTGGGCGGCAGGGGAACTGAAGCTTTCTTT. The chain links TRBV5-1 to TRBJ1-1; possibly TRBD1 for D (6 bases). The germline V gene has CDR1 SGHRS and CDR2 YFSETQ. The V end was cut by 0 bases, the J end by 5 bases, with 11 bases between. CDR3 length: 14 amino acids.

The gene calls are TRBV5-1 and TRBJ2-2; D is undetermined. V gave up 2 bases and J gave up 7 bases, with 15 bases separating them. Germline CDR1 and CDR2: SGHRS and YFSETQ. CDR3 length equals 15 residues. CDR3 sequence: CASSFYGGIGGELFF. Written as DNA, the CDR3 is TGCGCCAGCAGCTTTTACGGTGGGATCGGCGGGGAGCTGTTTTTT.

This clonotype was observed a few times. The chain links TRBV6-2 or TRBV6-3 to TRBJ2-3; D ambiguous. Trimming took 5 bases from V and 2 from J, leaving 11 bases between them. This CDR3 region has 14 residues. From germline, CDR1 is MNHEY and CDR2 SVGEGT. This CDR3 is CASSHTDYTDTQYF. The CDR3 DNA follows: TGTGCCAGCAGTCACACAGATTACACAGATACGCAGTATTTT.

Ten or more counts support this clonotype. The V call is TRBV7-9, the J call TRBJ1-4; D is undetermined. V lost 5 bases, J lost 7 bases, and 14 bases lay in between. The CDR3 has 14 amino acids. Germline V gene data show CDR1 as SEHNR and CDR2 as FQNEAQ (reference sequence). The CDR3 DNA reads as TGTGCCAGCAGCCGAGCGGAGGGTCGTGAAAAACTGTTTTTT. Amino acid sequence: CASSRAEGREKLFF.

This clonotype occurred many times. CDR3 loop: CASSLVGDSSYNEQFF. The CDR3 DNA is TGCGCCAGCAGCTTGGTCGGGGATAGCTCCTACAATGAGCAGTTCTTC. The chain links TRBV5-1 to TRBJ2-1; TRBD2 might be the D (5 bases). Trimming left V 0 bases short and J 0 bases short, with 10 bases between. Germline V gene sequence: CDR1 SGHRS, CDR2 YFSETQ. The CDR3 contains 16 residues.

This chain links TRBV14 with TRBJ2-6; a possible D gene is TRBD2 (7 bases). The CDR3 runs 17 residues. V was shortened by 1 base and J by 2 bases, with 12 bases between the two germline ends. Looked up from germline, CDR1 is SGHDN and CDR2 is FVKESK. The CDR3 nucleotides read TGTGCCAGCAGCCAAGTAGGGGGGGGCACTGGGGCCAACGTCCTGACTTTC. Its translation: CASSQVGGGTGANVLTF.

In this sample, this clonotype turned up a few times. The chain is built from TRBV7-2 and TRBJ1-2; D may be TRBD1 (6 bases). Germline CDR1 reads SGHTA; CDR2 reads FQGNSA. The CDR3 contains 14 residues. Trimming cost V 5 bases and J 8 bases, with 18 bases left between them. CDR3 protein: CASSTRDIQSGYTF. In nucleotides, the CDR3 is TGTGCCAGCAGCACCCGGGACATACAAAGCGGCTACACCTTC.

This clonotype was counted ten times or more. J is TRBJ1-2 and V is TRBV20-1; the match to TRBD1 covers 7 bases. Germline CDR1 and CDR2: DFQATT and SNEGSKA (reference sequence). There are 14 residues in the CDR3. J was trimmed by 5 bases and V by 3 bases; bases with no gene match: 9. As DNA, the CDR3 is TGCAGTGCTAGTTCCGACAGGGAGAGATATGGCTACACCTTC. It yields the protein CSASSDRERYGYTF.

This clonotype was seen more than once but under ten times. This sequence joins TRBV6-6 and TRBJ2-1; tentative D call: TRBD2 (6 bases). Trimming took off 4 bases at V and 3 bases at J, with 13 bases between the two ends. There are 15 residues in the CDR3. CDR1 is MNHNY, CDR2 SVGAGI, per germline (reference sequence). For the CDR3, the DNA is TGTGCCAGCAGTTCTATCCTCGGGGGCTACAATGAGCAGTTCTTC. Translated: CASSSILGGYNEQFF.

This clonotype was detected ten times or more. This chain links TRBV7-2 with TRBJ2-7; D remains ambiguous. Trimming cost V 3 bases and J 7 bases, with 7 bases left between them. Germline V gives CDR1 SGHTA, CDR2 FQGNSA. This CDR3 contains 11 residues. Here the CDR3 DNA reads TGTGCCAGCAGCTTTACGGAGGAGCAGTACTTC. This sequence encodes CASSFTEEQYF. The full variable domain, rest sourced from reference TRBV7-2 and TRBJ2-7, is GAGVSQSPSNKVTEKGKDVELRCDPISGHTALYWYRQSLGQGLEFLIYFQGNSAPDKSGLPSDRFSAERTGGSVSTLTIQRTQQEDSAVYLCASSFTEEQYFGPGTRLTVT.

This clonotype was detected many times. CDR3 region: CASSLGWTGENAGELFF. Written as DNA, the CDR3 is TGCGCCAGCAGCTTGGGCTGGACAGGGGAAAATGCCGGGGAGCTGTTTTTT. The V and J genes are TRBV5-1 and TRBJ2-2, with 9 bases fitting TRBD1. The CDR3 is made up of 17 amino acids. Germline-derived CDR1 and CDR2 are SGHRS and YFSETQ. The ends lost 0 bases at V and 6 bases at J; junction bases unmatched: 9. Together with reference TRBV5-1 and TRBJ2-2, the CDR3 gives the full variable domain: KAGVTQTPRYLIKTRGQQVTLSCSPISGHRSVSWYQQTPGQGLQFLFEYFSETQRNKGNFPGRFSGRQFSNSRSEMNVSTLELGDSALYLCASSLGWTGENAGELFFGEGSRLTVL.

At least ten counts were recorded for this clonotype. The chain has TRBV10-2 and TRBJ1-5; weak D call: TRBD1 (6 bases). Trimming left V 6 bases short and J 6 bases short, with 12 bases between. The CDR3 extends over 13 amino acids. Germline V gene lookup returns CDR1 WSHSY and CDR2 SAAADI. CDR3 nucleotides: TGCGCCAGCAGCAGGGGTCAGTCTCAGCCCCAGCATTTT. Translation gives CASSRGQSQPQHF.

This clonotype has at least ten counts. The V call is TRBV11-1, the J call TRBJ2-7; TRBD1 aligns across 7 bases. Germline V lookup: CDR1 SGHAT, CDR2 FQDESV (reference sequence). V dropped 5 bases and J dropped 6; count of bases not matched to a gene: 10. The CDR3 extends over 14 amino acids. The CDR3: CASSVDRVTGEQYF. The DNA of the CDR3 is TGTGCCAGCAGCGTCGACAGGGTAACTGGCGAGCAGTACTTC.

This clonotype was counted ten times or more. The chain recombines TRBV7-6 with TRBJ2-6; no firm D call. Trimming removed 5 bases from V and 0 bases from J, with 17 bases in between. Germline values: CDR1 SGHVS, CDR2 FNYEAQ. The CDR3 length is 18 residues. The CDR3 DNA sequence: TGTGCCAGCAGCCCCAAGATATCAGCCCTCTCTGGGGCCAACGTCCTGACTTTC. Protein: CASSPKISALSGANVLTF.

This clonotype has ten or more counts. The chain has TRBV10-3 and TRBJ1-2; no reliable D call. The CDR3 runs 12 residues. Germline assignment: CDR1 ENHRY and CDR2 SYGVKD. V lost 6 bases, J lost 2 bases, and 7 bases lay in between. CDR3 bases: TGTGCCATCAGGGTCCTAAACTATGGCTACACCTTC. Translating gives CAIRVLNYGYTF.

This clonotype was counted ten times or more. The CDR3 bases are TGTGCCAGCAGTTTATCACAGAGTCGTAGGTTCATTCAGTACTTC. Protein sequence: CASSLSQSRRFIQYF. The chain employs TRBV27 and TRBJ2-4, with D unresolved. Germline V gene lookup returns CDR1 MNHEY and CDR2 SMNVEV (reference sequence). This CDR3 has 15 residues. Between the trimmed V and J ends, which lost 0 bases and 9 bases, there was a span of 15 bases.

This clonotype has at least ten counts. CDR3 nucleotides: TGTGCCAGCAGCGGACATACAGGGGATACGGATCAGCCCCAGCATTTT. The encoded protein is CASSGHTGDTDQPQHF. This chain connects TRBV7-2 to TRBJ1-5; 7 bases match TRBD1. The J segment lost 5 bases and the V segment lost 5 bases, leaving 12 bases of the junction unmatched. CDR3 length: 16 amino acids. Germline values: CDR1 SGHTA, CDR2 FQGNSA.